This TCR beta chain stems from a study of PD-1 blockade in classical Hodgkin lymphoma. Deletions cut 1 base from V and 8 bases from J, with 7 bases between. Germline loops: CDR1 SGHRS, CDR2 YFSETQ. The CDR3 contains 12 residues. The time point is: cycle 4 day 1 (C4D1), after five to seven weeks of nivolumab. Exposure to brentuximab vedotin varied, and each patient had relapsed following autologous stem cell transplantation. Investigators isolated CD4+ T cells from thawed PBMCs through magnetic negative selection. Measured with immunoSEQ multiplex PCR; TCRdb has only the in-frame clones, and not every one. The sample holds 30,000 to 40,000 clones, around nine tenths seen once.

The sequence was obtained from a human donor with classical Hodgkin lymphoma. This specimen was CD4+ T cells from blood, taken before the fourth cycle of nivolumab. This rearrangement joins TRBV5-1 to TRBJ2-1; the D is unclear. The CDR3 sequence is CASSLPSHEQFF. The CDR3 nucleotides are TGCGCCAGCAGCTTGCCATCCCATGAGCAGTTCTTC.